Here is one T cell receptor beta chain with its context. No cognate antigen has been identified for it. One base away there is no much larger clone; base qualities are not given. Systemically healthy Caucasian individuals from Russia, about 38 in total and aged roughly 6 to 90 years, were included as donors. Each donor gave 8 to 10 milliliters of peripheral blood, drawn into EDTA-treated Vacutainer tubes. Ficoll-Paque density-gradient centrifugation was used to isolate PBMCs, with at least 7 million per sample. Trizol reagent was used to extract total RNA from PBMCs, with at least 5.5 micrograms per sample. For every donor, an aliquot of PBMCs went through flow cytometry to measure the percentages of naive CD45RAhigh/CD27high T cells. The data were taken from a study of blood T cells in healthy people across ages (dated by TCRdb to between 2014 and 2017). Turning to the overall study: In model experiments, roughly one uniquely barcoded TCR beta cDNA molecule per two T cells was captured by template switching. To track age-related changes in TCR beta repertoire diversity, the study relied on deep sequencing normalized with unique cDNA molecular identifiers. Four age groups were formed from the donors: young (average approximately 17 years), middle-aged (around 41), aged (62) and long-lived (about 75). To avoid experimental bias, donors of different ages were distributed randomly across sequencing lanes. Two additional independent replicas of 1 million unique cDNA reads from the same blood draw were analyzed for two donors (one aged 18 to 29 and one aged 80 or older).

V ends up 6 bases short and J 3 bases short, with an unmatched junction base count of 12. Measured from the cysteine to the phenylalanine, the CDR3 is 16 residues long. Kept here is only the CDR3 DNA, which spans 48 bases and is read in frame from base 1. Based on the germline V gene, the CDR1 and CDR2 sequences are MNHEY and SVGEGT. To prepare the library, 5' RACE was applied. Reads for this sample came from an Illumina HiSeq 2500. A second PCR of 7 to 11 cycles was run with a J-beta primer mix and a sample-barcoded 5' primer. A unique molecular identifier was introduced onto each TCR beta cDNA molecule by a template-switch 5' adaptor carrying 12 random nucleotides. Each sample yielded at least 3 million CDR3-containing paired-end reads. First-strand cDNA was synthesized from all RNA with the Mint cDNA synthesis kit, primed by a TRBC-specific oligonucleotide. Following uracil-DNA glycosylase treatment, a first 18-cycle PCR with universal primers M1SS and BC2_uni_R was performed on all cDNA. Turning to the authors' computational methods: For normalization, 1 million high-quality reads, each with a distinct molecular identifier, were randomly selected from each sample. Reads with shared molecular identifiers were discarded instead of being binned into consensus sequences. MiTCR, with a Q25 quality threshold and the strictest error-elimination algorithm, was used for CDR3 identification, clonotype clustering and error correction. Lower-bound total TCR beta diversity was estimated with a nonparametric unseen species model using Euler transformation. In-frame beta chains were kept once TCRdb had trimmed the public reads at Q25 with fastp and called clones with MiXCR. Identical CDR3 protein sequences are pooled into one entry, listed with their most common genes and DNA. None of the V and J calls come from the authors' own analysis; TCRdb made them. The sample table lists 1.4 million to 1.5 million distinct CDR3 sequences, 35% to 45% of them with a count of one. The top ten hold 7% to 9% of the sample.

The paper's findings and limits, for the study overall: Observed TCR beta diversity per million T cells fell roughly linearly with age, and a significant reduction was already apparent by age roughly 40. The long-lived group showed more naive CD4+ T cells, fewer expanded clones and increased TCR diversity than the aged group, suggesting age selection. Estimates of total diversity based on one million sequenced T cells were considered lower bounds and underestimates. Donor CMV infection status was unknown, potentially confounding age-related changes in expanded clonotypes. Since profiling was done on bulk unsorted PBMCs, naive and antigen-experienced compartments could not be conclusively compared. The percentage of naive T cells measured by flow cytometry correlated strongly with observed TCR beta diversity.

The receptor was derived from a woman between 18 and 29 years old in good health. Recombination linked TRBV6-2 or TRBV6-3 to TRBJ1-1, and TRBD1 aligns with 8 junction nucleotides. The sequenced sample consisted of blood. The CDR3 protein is CASSAKDRGPDTEAFF. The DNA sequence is TGTGCCAGCAGCGCGAAAGACAGGGGCCCAGACACTGAAGCTTTCTTT.